This T cell receptor (beta chain) appears in the sequencing data of a study of vaccination and CD4 T cells after COVID-19. Across the whole study: Overlapping spike pools from SARS-CoV-2 and HCoV-NL63, HCoV-OC43 and HCoV-229E served as culture stimuli.

Treatment of the sample: approximately 9-day PBMC culture with coronavirus spike peptide pools or control peptides (ViraFEST assay). CD4+ T lymphocytes from the unexposed donor were collected before the COVID-19 pandemic (2011-2018). ViraFEST expanded antigen-specific T cells with peptide pools, then sequenced TCRs. Study findings and constraints: Within the convalescent patients, spike mono-reactivity was found in 304 of 307 vaccine-specific clones.

This CDR3 is 16 amino acids long. Germline loops: CDR1 SGHVS, CDR2 FNYEAQ. Trimming took off 0 bases at V and 0 bases at J, with 9 bases between the two ends. Sequenced with the Oncomine TCR Beta short-read assay was DNA taken from cultured CD4+ T cells. TCRdb reanalysed the PCR reads using MiXCR and keeps one entry per CDR3 protein. The sample contains 6,600 or so distinct CDR3 sequences, around 33% of which appear only once. A word on this clonotype: Antigen: not known.

This receptor was taken from a human donor in good health. J is TRBJ1-3 and V is TRBV7-6; no reliable D call. The sequencing sample was made of CD4+ T cells from blood, cultured in vitro. Here the CDR3 DNA reads TGTGCCAGCAGCTTAGCACAGCATTCCTCTGGAAACACCATATATTTT. It yields the protein CASSLAQHSSGNTIYF.